A single sample gave rise to the 27 T cell receptor beta chains below, sequenced in a study of T cell repertoires in cytomegalovirus infection. TCRdb re-analysed the reads in MiXCR, keeping a single row per CDR3 protein. The repertoire holds 500,000 or so distinct CDR3 sequences, with approximately 15% as singletons. Sequencing used CD8+ T cells from PBMCs. These receptors were taken from a human donor in good health (CMV status not recorded). Some clones in this sample may be carry-over from other donors' samples.

Ten or more counts support this clonotype. This chain joins TRBV12-3 or TRBV12-4 and TRBJ2-3; a possible D gene is TRBD1 (6 bases). The germline V and J ends were trimmed by 5 bases and 0 bases, with 9 bases remaining between them. The CDR3 has 14 amino acids. The CDR3 loop reads CASSLDRSTDTQYF. CDR3 sequence (DNA): TGTGCCAGCAGTCTGGACAGAAGCACAGATACGCAGTATTTT.

V gene TRBV7-9 combines with J gene TRBJ1-1; a possible D gene is TRBD1 (5 bases). CDR3 length: 12 residues. Per germline, CDR1 SEHNR and CDR2 FQNEAQ (reference sequence). Deletions cut 4 bases from V and 6 bases from J, with 9 bases between. The DNA of the CDR3 is TGTGCCAGCAGCTCCCTGACAGCTGAAGCTTTCTTT. Its protein product is CASSSLTAEAFF. The variable domain in full, completed from reference TRBV7-9 and TRBJ1-1, reads DTGVSQNPRHKITKRGQNVTFRCDPISEHNRLYWYRQTLGQGPEFLTYFQNEAQLEKSRLLSDRFSAERPKGSFSTLEIQRTEQGDSAMYLCASSSLTAEAFFGQGTRLTVV.

This clonotype was observed a few times. The chain employs TRBV6-6 and TRBJ2-3; the match to TRBD2 covers 12 bases. Trimming at V came to 5 bases and at J to 15 bases, leaving 18 bases not matched to a gene. Per the germline V gene, CDR1 is MNHNY and CDR2 is SVGAGI (reference sequence). The CDR3 sequence is 16 residues long. CDR3 coding DNA: TGTGCCAGCAGTCCTCCTAGCGGGAGGGCCCAGAGCATGCAATATTTT. Encoded protein: CASSPPSGRAQSMQYF.

This chain connects TRBV19 to TRBJ2-7; D possibly uses TRBD1 or TRBD2 (6 bases each). V was shortened by 3 bases and J by 2 bases, with 14 bases between the two germline ends. The CDR3 spans 15 residues. Germline CDR1 LNHDA, CDR2 SQIVND (reference sequence). Here the CDR3 reads CASSIGRGPAYEQYF. The CDR3 bases are TGTGCCAGTAGTATCGGTCGGGGGCCTGCCTACGAGCAGTACTTC. Filled out from reference TRBV19 and TRBJ2-7, the complete variable domain reads DGGITQSPKYLFRKEGQNVTLSCEQNLNHDAMYWYRQDPGQGLRLIYYSQIVNDFQKGDIAEGYSVSREKKESFPLTVTSAQKNPTAFYLCASSIGRGPAYEQYFGPGTRLTVT.

As regards this clonotype: The CDR3 does not end in the conserved phenylalanine or tryptophan, so this is likely a read error. The limits of the CDR3 on the DNA are not certain, so only TCRdb's listed CDR3 is given. CDR3 loop: CASSLASGGTYEQCL. The V gene is TRBV11-2, the J gene TRBJ2-7; TRBD2 is taken as the D call from the table, unchecked against the DNA. The germline CDR1 and CDR2 sequences are SGHAT and FQNNGV. The CDR3 length equals 15 residues, ends included.

The table lists this clonotype with many counts. V and J are TRBV7-9 and TRBJ2-7; D gene ambiguous. Germline assignment: CDR1 SEHNR and CDR2 FQNEAQ (reference sequence). Trimming left V 5 bases short and J 4 bases short, with 6 bases between. CDR3 length: 11 residues. In DNA, the CDR3 is TGTGCCAGCAGCGCTATGTACGAGCAGTACTTC. Residues: CASSAMYEQYF.

The table lists this clonotype with a few counts. The chain employs TRBV6-5 and TRBJ2-1; tentative D call: TRBD1 (6 bases). Germline V gives CDR1 MNHEY, CDR2 SVGAGI. V lost 2 bases, J lost 2 bases, and 10 bases lay in between. CDR3 length: 15 amino acids. CDR3 amino acids: CASSYRAGAYNEQFF. CDR3 coding DNA: TGTGCCAGCAGTTACAGGGCAGGGGCCTACAATGAGCAGTTCTTC.

The rearrangement joins TRBV11-2 to TRBJ1-2; D not resolved. The germline V gene encodes CDR1 SGHAT and CDR2 FQNNGV. Trimming removed 2 bases at V and 3 bases at J, with 25 bases between. This CDR3 is built from 19 residues. The chain's CDR3 is CASSLWRSASYNSHYGYTF. The CDR3 DNA is TGTGCCAGCAGCTTATGGAGGTCAGCCTCCTACAACTCCCACTATGGCTACACCTTC.

This clonotype was recorded many times. The chain employs TRBV11-2 and TRBJ2-7; D perhaps matches TRBD2 (6 bases). This CDR3 has 15 amino acids. V dropped 5 bases and J dropped 0 bases, with 14 bases sitting between them. In germline, CDR1 is SGHAT, CDR2 FQNNGV. CDR3 coding DNA: TGTGCCAGCAGCCCATTCTCCGGGAGCTCCTACGAGCAGTACTTC. Amino acid sequence: CASSPFSGSSYEQYF.

This clonotype has at least ten counts. V is TRBV12-3 or TRBV12-4 and J is TRBJ2-1, with 7 bases matching TRBD1. The CDR3 has 15 amino acids. Trimming took 6 bases from V and 1 from J; bases not matched to a gene: 6. Here the CDR3 DNA reads TGTGCCAGCAGCCAAGGGACAGCTTCCTACAATGAGCAGTTCTTC. As protein: CASSQGTASYNEQFF.

This clonotype was counted a few times. This rearrangement joins TRBV7-9 to TRBJ1-3; maybe TRBD1 (6 bases). Germline CDR1 is SEHNR and CDR2 is FQNEAQ (reference sequence). The V end lost 5 bases, the J end lost 3 bases, and 20 bases lay between the germline ends. The CDR3 consists of 17 residues. CDR3 sequence: CASSTSIQGIHGNTIYF. The CDR3 coding sequence is TGTGCCAGCAGCACCTCCATCCAGGGGATTCATGGAAACACCATATATTTT.

This clonotype was seen a handful of times. CDR3 coding DNA: TGTGCCAGTAGTCATGACAGGGGGACCTACAATGAGCAGTTCTTC. It translates to CASSHDRGTYNEQFF. The chain joins TRBV19 to TRBJ2-1; 9 nucleotides align to TRBD1. The CDR3 spans 15 residues. The V segment lost 5 bases and the J segment 2 bases; nucleotides outside the gene matches: 4. In germline, CDR1 is LNHDA, CDR2 SQIVND (reference sequence).

In its sample, this clonotype was seen many times. The chain links TRBV7-9 to TRBJ2-5, with TRBD2 identical over 9 bases. This CDR3 is 14 amino acids long. The germline V gene encodes CDR1 SEHNR and CDR2 FQNEAQ (reference sequence). J lost 5 bases, V lost 8 bases, and 9 bases had no gene match. The CDR3 loop reads CASLAGGPLETQYF. CDR3 nucleotides: TGTGCCAGCCTTGCGGGGGGGCCTCTGGAGACCCAGTACTTC.

This clonotype was observed many times. The V call is TRBV7-2, the J call TRBJ2-1; TRBD2 matches 12 bases. CDR3 length: 17 amino acids. Germline lookup yields CDR1 SGHTA and CDR2 FQGNSA. V shed 3 bases, J shed 7 bases, and the junction held 10 bases outside the gene matches. The chain's CDR3 is CASSFRVRTSGANEQFF. CDR3 bases: TGTGCCAGCAGCTTCAGGGTTAGGACTAGCGGGGCGAATGAGCAGTTCTTC.

In its sample, this clonotype was seen many times. The chain employs TRBV12-3 or TRBV12-4 and TRBJ1-2; possibly TRBD1 for D (5 bases). Trimming took off 10 bases at V and 3 bases at J, with 15 bases between the two ends. The CDR3 has 13 residues. CDR3 nucleotides: TGTGCCACTGACTCCGGGGGTCACTATGGCTACACCTTC. Translating gives CATDSGGHYGYTF.

This clonotype was observed at least ten times. The chain has TRBV7-6 and TRBJ2-3; D remains ambiguous. The V end lost 5 bases, the J end lost 0 bases, and 9 bases lay between the germline ends. Germline V gene data show CDR1 as SGHVS and CDR2 as FNYEAQ. The length of the CDR3 is 14 residues. CDR3 amino acids: CASSERRSTDTQYF. The CDR3 bases are TGTGCCAGCAGCGAACGGCGCAGCACAGATACGCAGTATTTT.

This clonotype appeared many times. The chain recombines TRBV11-2 with TRBJ2-5; the match to TRBD2 covers 14 bases. The CDR3 is made up of 18 amino acids. V was clipped by 2 bases and J by 3 bases; unmatched bases: 8. CDR1 and CDR2 (germline): SGHAT, FQNNGV. The DNA of the CDR3 is TGTGCCAGCAGCTTACCCCTTCAGACTAGCGGGGGGGAAGAGACCCAGTACTTC. Its protein product is CASSLPLQTSGGEETQYF.

Ten or more counts support this clonotype. This chain connects TRBV7-3 to TRBJ1-3; D gene uncertain. This CDR3 has 14 amino acids. Deletions cut 5 bases from V and 2 bases from J, with 10 bases between. Germline values: CDR1 SGHTA, CDR2 FQGTGA. The CDR3 reads CASSPGVPGNTIYF. CDR3 DNA: TGTGCCAGCAGCCCCGGTGTGCCTGGAAACACCATATATTTT.

This clonotype was seen ten or more times. The chain recombines TRBV27 with TRBJ2-7, with D perhaps matching TRBD2 (7 bases). The germline gives CDR1 MNHEY, CDR2 SMNVEV (reference sequence). The CDR3 spans 14 residues. Between the trimmed V and J ends, which lost 5 bases and 6 bases, there was a span of 17 bases. CDR3 sequence: CASSVSGEGFEQYF. CDR3 nucleotides: TGTGCCAGCAGTGTTTCAGGGGAGGGGTTCGAGCAGTACTTC.

In this sample, this clonotype turned up many times. The CDR3 sequence is CASSLVQGDYGYTF. The CDR3 coding sequence is TGTGCCAGCAGCTTAGTCCAGGGTGACTATGGCTACACCTTC. This chain connects TRBV11-2 to TRBJ1-2, with D perhaps matching TRBD1 (5 bases). CDR3 length equals 14 residues. Trimming shortened V by 1 base and J by 3 bases, and 9 bases separated the two germline ends. Germline values: CDR1 SGHAT, CDR2 FQNNGV.

This clonotype has more than one count but fewer than ten. The J gene is TRBJ2-1, the V gene TRBV29-1; unclear D gene. In germline, CDR1 is SQVTM, CDR2 ANQGSEA. V lost 0 bases and J lost 7, with 16 bases in between. CDR3 length: 15 residues. For the CDR3, the DNA is TGCAGCGTTGAAGATCCGCCTTCTAGACCTAATGAGCAGTTCTTC. It yields the protein CSVEDPPSRPNEQFF.

This clonotype was detected ten times or more. The gene calls are TRBV7-9 and TRBJ1-5, with 12 positions matching TRBD1. The CDR3 contains 17 residues. Trimming removed 8 bases from V and 2 bases from J; junction bases left unmatched: 10. CDR1 is SEHNR, CDR2 FQNEAQ, per germline (reference sequence). CDR3 region: CASGTGTGGAGNQPQHF. CDR3 nucleotide sequence: TGTGCCAGCGGCACCGGGACAGGGGGCGCGGGCAATCAGCCCCAGCATTTT.

There are many counts of this clonotype. The CDR3, as DNA: TGTGCCAGCAGCTTAGTAAAAGGGAGGGGCTACGAGCAGTACTTC. It yields the protein CASSLVKGRGYEQYF. This chain links TRBV7-9 with TRBJ2-7; the match to TRBD2 covers 7 bases. V shed 1 base and J 3 bases; nucleotides not matched to a gene: 6. The CDR3 has 15 amino acids. CDR1 SEHNR and CDR2 FQNEAQ come from the germline V gene (reference sequence).

This clonotype was seen ten or more times. This sequence joins TRBV4-1 and TRBJ1-1, with 7 nucleotides matching TRBD1. Germline CDR1 is MGHRA and CDR2 is YSYEKL. V lost 3 bases, J lost 7 bases, and 20 bases stayed unmatched. This CDR3 region has 18 residues. The CDR3 region is CASSHPGGAGGRRSEAFF. The CDR3 DNA reads TGCGCCAGCAGCCACCCAGGGGGGGCAGGGGGGCGAAGAAGTGAAGCTTTCTTT.

This clonotype was seen only a few times. The chain employs TRBV4-1 and TRBJ1-6; D remains unclear. Germline values: CDR1 MGHRA, CDR2 YSYEKL. Trimming removed 0 bases from V and 8 bases from J, with 14 bases in between. The CDR3 is 16 amino acids. Here the CDR3 DNA reads TGCGCCAGCAGCCAAGAGAGGCACGCAGACGATTCACCCCTCCACTTT. Encoded protein: CASSQERHADDSPLHF.

This clonotype showed up many times. This chain uses TRBV7-3 with TRBJ2-5, with 10 bases aligning to TRBD2. Germline CDR1 reads SGHTA; CDR2 reads FQGTGA. V lost 2 bases to trimming and J lost 2 bases; unmatched junction nucleotides: 5. The CDR3 runs 16 residues. The CDR3 DNA is TGTGCCAGCAGCTTACTTGGGACTAGCGCTCAAGAGACCCAGTACTTC. Amino acids: CASSLLGTSAQETQYF.

This clonotype was found many times. The chain joins TRBV7-8 to TRBJ2-2; D remains unclear. Germline CDR1 reads SGHVS; CDR2 reads FQNEAQ. This CDR3 has 14 amino acids. V shed 4 bases and J shed 2 bases, with 8 bases lying between them. The chain's CDR3 is CASSSGLNTGELFF. CDR3 nucleotides: TGTGCCAGCAGCTCCGGATTAAACACCGGGGAGCTGTTTTTT.